The clone carrying this TCR beta chain has just one count. The antigen is unknown. CD8 cells classed as naive were CD45RO-negative and positively selected for CCR7, excluding terminally differentiated effector memory CD45RA+ cells. V was pared by 2 bases and J by 1 base, with 8 bases between. The length of the CDR3 is 15 residues. The germline CDR1 and CDR2 sequences are SGHVS and FQNEAQ. At deep level, the assay was performed. Data came from immunoSEQ multiplex PCR; TCRdb stores just in-frame clones and leaves some out. The sample gives about 2.1 million clones, approximately 92% of which show up once; less than 2% is in the top ten. This sample is drawn from a study of shared clonotypes between healthy human individuals. Whole-study findings and limits: Although depth was large, rarefaction showed that sequencing of the sorted subsets was incomplete. It was observed that 5% to 6.5% of naive CD4 clonotypes were shared across several donors.

The sequence came from a man younger than 35 in good health. Some clones in this sample may be carry-over from other donors' samples. V is TRBV7-8 and J is TRBJ2-2; D remains ambiguous. Material: naive CD8+ T cells from PBMCs. The CDR3 spells CASSLLFENTGELFF. The CDR3 nucleotides are TGTGCCAGCAGCTTATTGTTCGAGAACACCGGGGAGCTGTTTTTT.